Presented here are 27 T cell receptor beta chains from one specimen sequenced in a study of cytomegalovirus exposure and HLA in healthy donors. The PCR made use of 60 Vbeta and 13 Jbeta primers. Measured with immunoSEQ multiplex PCR; TCRdb has only the in-frame clones, and not every one. The repertoire holds fewer than 150,000 clones, with 73% as singletons. Sequenced sample: PBMCs. The receptors here all came from a human donor in good health.

For this clone: One end of the junction is discordant with germline, which a read error may explain. The chain combines TRBV4-2 with TRBJ2-7, with 8 bases aligning to TRBD2. Germline-derived CDR1 and CDR2 are LGHNA and YNFKEQ. This CDR3 has 15 amino acids. The CDR3 region is CASSQDLAGSFEQYF. The CDR3, as DNA: TGTGCCAGCAGCCAAGATTTAGCGGGGTCCTTCGAGCAGTACTTC.

The rearrangement joins TRBV5-1 to TRBJ1-4, with D possibly TRBD1 on 5 matching bases. Trimming left V 0 bases short and J 5 bases short, with 8 bases between. This CDR3 spans 14 amino acids. Germline values: CDR1 SGHRS, CDR2 YFSETQ. The CDR3 reads CASSLGTSNEKLFF. In nucleotides, the CDR3 is TGCGCCAGCAGCTTGGGGACATCCAATGAAAAACTGTTTTTT.

Of note for this clone: The junction departs from germline at one end; a sequencing error may be responsible. This chain links TRBV11-2 with TRBJ1-2; TRBD1 might be the D (5 bases). The germline V gene has CDR1 SGHAT and CDR2 FQNNGV. The CDR3 extends over 11 amino acids. The CDR3 DNA follows: TGTGCCAGCGGGGGTCCGGAGGGAGTCCACTTC. Translating gives CASGGPEGVHF.

The gene calls are TRBV15 and TRBJ1-3, with D hard to call. The CDR3 sequence is 12 residues long. Germline CDR1 reads LNHNV; CDR2 reads YYDKDF (reference sequence). Trimming shortened V by 6 bases and J by 1 base, and 4 bases separated the two germline ends. CDR3 DNA sequence: TGTGCCACCAGTTTATCTGGAAACACCATATATTTT. The encoded protein is CATSLSGNTIYF.

The chain has TRBV7-3 and TRBJ2-1, with D tentatively TRBD1 (6 bases). CDR1 SGHTA and CDR2 FQGTGA come from the germline V gene. V shed 4 bases and J shed 7 bases, with 14 bases lying between them. The CDR3 loop spans 14 amino acids. The CDR3, as DNA: TGTGCCAGCAGCTACCCGGTAGGGGGAAATGAGCAGTTCTTC. Its translation: CASSYPVGGNEQFF. Combining the CDR3 with reference TRBV7-3 and TRBJ2-1 gives the whole variable domain GAGVSQTPSNKVTEKGKYVELRCDPISGHTALYWYRQSLGQGPEFLIYFQGTGAADDSGLPNDRFFAVRPEGSVSTLKIQRTERGDSAVYLCASSYPVGGNEQFFGPGTRLTVL.

The chain's CDR3 is CASSHAGLADEQFF. The CDR3 bases are TGTGCCAGCAGCCACGCGGGACTAGCTGATGAGCAGTTCTTC. This sequence joins TRBV7-3 and TRBJ2-1; TRBD2 matches 9 bases. V shed 5 bases and J 8 bases; nucleotides not matched to a gene: 7. The germline V gene has CDR1 SGHTA and CDR2 FQGTGA. CDR3 length equals 14 residues.

The chain recombines TRBV6-5 with TRBJ1-2, with D possibly being TRBD1 (5 bases). The CDR3 contains 16 residues. Germline V gene sequence: CDR1 MNHEY, CDR2 SVGAGI. V lost 3 bases and J lost 2, with 16 bases in between. The CDR3 DNA sequence: TGTGCCAGCAGTTATTGGGGGGTTGCCGAAAACTATGGCTACACCTTC. It codes for CASSYWGVAENYGYTF.

Remarks on this clone: One end of the junction fails to match germline, which may point to a read error. The V and J genes are TRBV6-1 and TRBJ1-5; a possible D gene is TRBD1 (6 bases). This CDR3 comprises 15 residues. The germline V gene has CDR1 MNHNS and CDR2 SASEGT. CDR3 in DNA: TGTGCCAGCAGCGAAGGACAGCCGGGTGTTGGGCCCCAGCATTTT. It yields the protein CASSEGQPGVGPQHF.

The chain is built from TRBV5-4 and TRBJ2-1; 7 positions agree with TRBD1. Trimming at V came to 4 bases and at J to 5 bases, leaving 9 bases not matched to a gene. Germline CDR1 SGHNT, CDR2 YYREEE (reference sequence). This CDR3 comprises 15 residues. In DNA form, the CDR3 reads TGTGCCAGCAGCCCCCCCGGGACAGCCGACAATGAGCAGTTCTTC. This sequence encodes CASSPPGTADNEQFF.

This chain links TRBV10-2 with TRBJ1-4; D is unclear. Trimming shortened V by 4 bases and J by 5 bases, and 20 bases separated the two germline ends. This CDR3 has 17 amino acids. Per germline, CDR1 WSHSY and CDR2 SAAADI. The CDR3 nucleotides are TGCGCCAGCAGTGGTCTCCGCCAGGCTTCGGGAAATGAAAAACTGTTTTTT. This translates into CASSGLRQASGNEKLFF.

The rearrangement joins TRBV21-1 to TRBJ2-3; TRBD2 is the table's D call, not checked against the DNA. TRBV21-1 is listed as a pseudogene. The CDR3 sequence is 16 residues long. The CDR3 sequence: CASRTRSGRPTDTQYF. The CDR3 nucleotides read TGTGCCAGCCGAACACGGAGCGGGAGGCCCACAGATACGCAGTATTTT.

This clone was seen more than once but under ten times. The DNA of the CDR3 is TGTGCCTGGAGTGTACGGGGAGGGGAGCTGTTTTTT. It is translated as CAWSVRGGELFF. V gene TRBV30 combines with J gene TRBJ2-2, with D maybe TRBD2 (5 bases). Germline V gene sequence: CDR1 GTSNPN, CDR2 SVGIG (reference sequence). V lost 0 bases and J lost 8, with 7 bases in between. There are 12 residues in the CDR3.

A single count supports this clone. This rearrangement joins TRBV5-4 to TRBJ2-5, with a weak D call TRBD1 (6 bases). The length of the CDR3 is 13 residues. Trimming stripped 0 bases from V and 5 bases from J, with 8 bases between. CDR1 SGHNT and CDR2 YYREEE come from the germline V gene (reference sequence). The CDR3 region has the DNA TGTGCCAGCAGCTTGGCAGGGGACGAGACCCAGTACTTC. Protein product: CASSLAGDETQYF.

The V and J genes are TRBV20-1 and TRBJ2-3; 7 nucleotides line up with TRBD2. Germline CDR1 reads DFQATT; CDR2 reads SNEGSKA (reference sequence). The CDR3 has 11 amino acids. Trimming took 5 bases from V and 6 from J; bases not matched to a gene: 2. The CDR3, as DNA: TGCAGTGCTCGGCGGGGGGATACGCAGTATTTT. It yields the protein CSARRGDTQYF.

The chain has TRBV5-4 and TRBJ2-1; a possible D gene is TRBD2 (5 bases). Germline loops: CDR1 SGHNT, CDR2 YYREEE (reference sequence). The CDR3 length is 17 residues. V lost 0 bases and J 2 bases, leaving 15 bases between the germline ends. The DNA for the CDR3 is TGTGCCAGCAGCTTGGATCGGTTTGGGAGTACCTACAATGAGCAGTTCTTC. The encoded protein is CASSLDRFGSTYNEQFF.

Concerning this clone: At the DNA level, this CDR3 is encoded by other sequences in the same sample as well. V and J are TRBV4-1 and TRBJ1-2, with D perhaps TRBD1 (6 bases). The V end lost 4 bases, the J end lost 8 bases, and 17 bases lay between the germline ends. Germline V gene sequence: CDR1 MGHRA, CDR2 YSYEKL. The CDR3 is made up of 14 amino acids. For the CDR3, the DNA is TGCGCCAGCAGCCCTATCGGGGGGGCGGGGGGCTACACCTTC. Residues: CASSPIGGAGGYTF.

The chain is built from TRBV27 and TRBJ2-1; D is unresolved. V was trimmed by 8 bases and J by 9 bases, leaving 20 bases between them. Per the germline V gene, CDR1 is MNHEY and CDR2 is SMNVEV (reference sequence). The CDR3 spans 14 residues. The DNA for the CDR3 is TGTGCCAGCCTTGGAAGAATAGGTGGCGGTGAGCAGTTCTTC. This translates into CASLGRIGGGEQFF.

This clone was seen a few times. The chain combines TRBV6-8 with TRBJ2-7, with 7 positions matching TRBD1. The CDR3 covers 15 residues. Looked up from germline, CDR1 is MNHGY and CDR2 is SAAAGT. Trimming at V came to 0 bases and at J to 3 bases, leaving 5 bases not matched to a gene. The CDR3 loop reads CASSYSRGGGYEQYF. The CDR3 bases are TGTGCCAGCAGTTACTCGAGAGGGGGCGGCTACGAGCAGTACTTC.

V usage is TRBV7-9 and J usage is TRBJ2-7, with 13 bases that match TRBD2. The CDR3 runs 16 residues. Per germline, CDR1 SEHNR and CDR2 FQNEAQ (reference sequence). The junction had 5 bases not matched to a gene; V was cut back by 2 bases and J by 4 bases. The CDR3 nucleotides read TGTGCCAGCAGCTTAAAGGGGACTAGCGGGATGTACGAGCAGTACTTC. Amino acids: CASSLKGTSGMYEQYF.

The chain employs TRBV2 and TRBJ2-1; 7 nucleotides line up with TRBD2. V was clipped by 4 bases and J by 4 bases; unmatched bases: 7. This CDR3 region has 15 residues. Germline V gives CDR1 SNHLY, CDR2 FYNNEI. The CDR3 protein is CASSASGLLYNEQFF. The CDR3 coding sequence is TGTGCCAGCAGTGCATCGGGACTACTTTACAATGAGCAGTTCTTC.

This clone came up a few times. V is TRBV28 and J is TRBJ1-5; 7 positions match TRBD1. In germline, CDR1 is MDHEN, CDR2 SYDVKM. V was pared by 5 bases and J by 2 bases, with 9 bases of the junction left unmatched. The CDR3 is 16 residues long. In DNA form, the CDR3 reads TGTGCCAGCAGTCTCCTCAGGGGGGAAGGCAATCAGCCCCAGCATTTT. As protein: CASSLLRGEGNQPQHF.

The rearrangement links TRBV7-9 to TRBJ2-5; TRBD1 matches at 7 bases. CDR1 is SEHNR, CDR2 FQNEAQ, per germline (reference sequence). This CDR3 is built from 16 residues. Unmatched junction bases numbered 15, after V lost 5 bases and J lost 6 bases. DNA of the CDR3: TGTGCCAGCAGCCTAGTCGACAGGGAATTTGGGAAGACCCAGTACTTC. As protein: CASSLVDREFGKTQYF.

The chain recombines TRBV11-3 with TRBJ2-7, with 8 nucleotides matching TRBD2. The CDR3 contains 12 residues. In germline, CDR1 is SGHNT, CDR2 YENEEA. The V segment lost 1 base and the J segment 7 bases; nucleotides outside the gene matches: 0. This CDR3 reads CASSLVAGEQYF. The CDR3 DNA reads as TGTGCCAGCAGCTTAGTAGCGGGGGAGCAGTACTTC.

The gene calls are TRBV7-9 and TRBJ2-3; D remains ambiguous. This CDR3 region has 15 residues. Trimming stripped 3 bases from V and 0 bases from J, with 10 bases between. In germline, CDR1 is SEHNR, CDR2 FQNEAQ (reference sequence). This CDR3 reads CASSFHGVSTDTQYF. The CDR3 bases are TGTGCCAGCAGCTTCCACGGAGTCAGCACAGATACGCAGTATTTT.

This clone was picked up a small number of times. The rearrangement joins TRBV27 to TRBJ2-7, with TRBD2 identical over 12 bases. CDR3 size: 16 residues. CDR1 is MNHEY and CDR2 is SMNVEV in the germline V gene (reference sequence). Trimming took 5 bases from V and 2 from J; bases not matched to a gene: 7. The CDR3 region is CASSEGTSGFTYEQYF. For the CDR3, the DNA is TGTGCCAGCAGTGAAGGGACTAGCGGGTTCACCTACGAGCAGTACTTC.

The CDR3 DNA is TGTGCCAGCAGTCCGACAGGGGGCGCGGCTGAAGCTTTCTTT. It translates to CASSPTGGAAEAFF. The chain is built from TRBV6-5 and TRBJ1-1; 10 bases are a match to TRBD1. V lost 5 bases and J lost 6; bases outside the gene matches: 6. The CDR3 extends over 14 amino acids. Germline loops: CDR1 MNHEY, CDR2 SVGAGI.

This clone was counted a few times. The chain uses TRBV25-1 and TRBJ1-4; weak D call: TRBD1 (5 bases). CDR1 MGHDK and CDR2 SYGVNS come from the germline V gene. V lost 3 bases to trimming and J lost 8 bases, with 16 bases between them. The CDR3 is 15 amino acids. The CDR3 DNA follows: TGTGCCAGCAGTGACTCGACAGTCCTTGGGGAAAAACTGTTTTTT. Amino acid sequence: CASSDSTVLGEKLFF. The full variable domain, with the rest looked up from reference TRBV25-1 and TRBJ1-4, is EADIYQTPRYLVIGTGKKITLECSQTMGHDKMYWYQQDPGMELHLIHYSYGVNSTEKGDLSSESTVSRIRTEHFPLTLESARPSHTSQYLCASSDSTVLGEKLFFGSGTQLSVL.